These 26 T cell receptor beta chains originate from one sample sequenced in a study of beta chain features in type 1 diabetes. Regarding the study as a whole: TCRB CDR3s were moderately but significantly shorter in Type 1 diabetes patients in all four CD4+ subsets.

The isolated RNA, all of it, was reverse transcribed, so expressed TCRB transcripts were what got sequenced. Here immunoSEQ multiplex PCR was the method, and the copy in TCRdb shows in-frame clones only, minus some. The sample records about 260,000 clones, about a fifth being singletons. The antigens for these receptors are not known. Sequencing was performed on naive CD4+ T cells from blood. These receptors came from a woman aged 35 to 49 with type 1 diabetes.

The CDR3: CASSRIQGDGNQPQHF. In DNA, the CDR3 is TGTGCCAGCAGTCGCATTCAGGGGGACGGCAATCAGCCCCAGCATTTT. The chain has TRBV2 and TRBJ1-5; 7 positions match TRBD1. CDR3 length: 16 residues. The junction had 9 bases not matched to a gene; V was cut back by 5 bases and J by 2 bases. Germline V lookup: CDR1 SNHLY, CDR2 FYNNEI.

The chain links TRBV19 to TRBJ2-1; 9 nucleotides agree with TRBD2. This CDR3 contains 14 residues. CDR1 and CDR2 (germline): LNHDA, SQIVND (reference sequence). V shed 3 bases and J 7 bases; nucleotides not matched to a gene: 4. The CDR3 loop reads CASSISGSRNEQFF. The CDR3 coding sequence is TGTGCCAGTAGTATTAGCGGGAGCCGGAATGAGCAGTTCTTC.

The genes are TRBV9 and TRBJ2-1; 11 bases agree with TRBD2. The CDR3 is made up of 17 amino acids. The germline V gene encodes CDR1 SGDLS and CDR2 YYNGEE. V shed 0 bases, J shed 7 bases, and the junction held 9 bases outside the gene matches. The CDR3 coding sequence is TGTGCCAGCAGCGTAGCAATAGGCCTAGCGGGAGGTAATGAGCAGTTCTTC. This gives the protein CASSVAIGLAGGNEQFF. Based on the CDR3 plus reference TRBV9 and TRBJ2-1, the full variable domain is DSGVTQTPKHLITATGQRVTLRCSPRSGDLSVYWYQQSLDQGLQFLIQYYNGEERAKGNILERFSAQQFPDLHSELNLSSLELGDSALYFCASSVAIGLAGGNEQFFGPGTRLTVL.

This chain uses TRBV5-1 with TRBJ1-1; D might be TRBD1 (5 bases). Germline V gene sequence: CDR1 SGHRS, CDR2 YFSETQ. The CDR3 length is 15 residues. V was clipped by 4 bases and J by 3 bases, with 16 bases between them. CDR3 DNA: TGCGCCAGCAGCCGGCCCACGGGGGAGGACACTGAAGCTTTCTTT. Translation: CASSRPTGEDTEAFF.

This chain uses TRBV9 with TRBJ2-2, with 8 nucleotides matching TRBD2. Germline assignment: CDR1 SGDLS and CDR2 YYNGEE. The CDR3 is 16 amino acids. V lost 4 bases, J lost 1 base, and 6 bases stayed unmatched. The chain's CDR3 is CASSLSGLVNTGELFF. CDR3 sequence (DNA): TGTGCCAGCAGCCTCTCGGGACTAGTGAACACCGGGGAGCTGTTTTTT.

The CDR3 reads CASTLGTGHQPQHF. CDR3 DNA sequence: TGTGCCAGCACCTTGGGGACAGGGCATCAGCCCCAGCATTTT. V gene TRBV28 combines with J gene TRBJ1-5, with 9 bases identical to TRBD1. In germline, CDR1 is MDHEN, CDR2 SYDVKM. There are 14 residues in the CDR3. V shed 7 bases and J 5 bases; nucleotides not matched to a gene: 6.

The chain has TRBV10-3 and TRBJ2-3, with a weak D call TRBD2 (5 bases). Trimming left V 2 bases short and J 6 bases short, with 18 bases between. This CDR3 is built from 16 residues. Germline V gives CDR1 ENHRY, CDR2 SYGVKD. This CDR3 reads CAISEILGEAGDTQYF. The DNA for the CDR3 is TGTGCCATCAGTGAGATATTGGGTGAGGCGGGCGATACGCAGTATTTT.

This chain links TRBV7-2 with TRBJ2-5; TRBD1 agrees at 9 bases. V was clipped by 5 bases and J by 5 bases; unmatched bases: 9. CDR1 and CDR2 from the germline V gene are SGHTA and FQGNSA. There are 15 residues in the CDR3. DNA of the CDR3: TGTGCCAGCAGCATCACCGGGACAGGGTACGAGACCCAGTACTTC. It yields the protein CASSITGTGYETQYF.

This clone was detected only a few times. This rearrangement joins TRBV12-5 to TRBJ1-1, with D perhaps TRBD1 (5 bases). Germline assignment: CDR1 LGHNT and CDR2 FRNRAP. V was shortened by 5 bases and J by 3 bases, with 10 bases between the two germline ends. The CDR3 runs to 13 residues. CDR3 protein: CASGPIGDTEAFF. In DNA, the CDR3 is TGTGCTAGTGGTCCCATAGGGGACACTGAAGCTTTCTTT.

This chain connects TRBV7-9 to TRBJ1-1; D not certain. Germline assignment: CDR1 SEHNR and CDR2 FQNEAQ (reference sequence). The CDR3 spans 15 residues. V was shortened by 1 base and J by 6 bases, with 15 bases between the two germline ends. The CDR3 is CASSLDSSVVAEAFF. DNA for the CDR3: TGTGCCAGCAGCTTAGATTCTTCGGTAGTTGCTGAAGCTTTCTTT.

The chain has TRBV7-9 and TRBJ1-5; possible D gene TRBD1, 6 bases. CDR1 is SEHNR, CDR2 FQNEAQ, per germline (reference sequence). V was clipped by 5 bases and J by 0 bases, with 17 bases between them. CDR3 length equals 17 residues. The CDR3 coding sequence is TGTGCCAGCAGCCACGCTCCTACAGGGTATAGCAATCAGCCCCAGCATTTT. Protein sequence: CASSHAPTGYSNQPQHF. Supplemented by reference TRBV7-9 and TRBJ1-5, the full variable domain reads DTGVSQNPRHKITKRGQNVTFRCDPISEHNRLYWYRQTLGQGPEFLTYFQNEAQLEKSRLLSDRFSAERPKGSFSTLEIQRTEQGDSAMYLCASSHAPTGYSNQPQHFGDGTRLSIL.

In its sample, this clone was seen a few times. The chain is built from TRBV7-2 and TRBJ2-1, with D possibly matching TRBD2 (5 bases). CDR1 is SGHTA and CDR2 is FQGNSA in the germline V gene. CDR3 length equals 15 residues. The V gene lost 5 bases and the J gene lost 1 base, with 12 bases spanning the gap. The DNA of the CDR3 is TGTGCCAGCAGCCCCCCAGAGGGTTCCTACAATGAGCAGTTCTTC. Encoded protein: CASSPPEGSYNEQFF.

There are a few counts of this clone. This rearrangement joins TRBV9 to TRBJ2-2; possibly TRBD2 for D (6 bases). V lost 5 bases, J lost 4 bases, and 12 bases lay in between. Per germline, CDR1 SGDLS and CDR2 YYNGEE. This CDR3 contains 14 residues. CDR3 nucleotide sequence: TGTGCCAGCAGGGAGGGTTCTGGCACCGGGGAGCTGTTTTTT. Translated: CASREGSGTGELFF. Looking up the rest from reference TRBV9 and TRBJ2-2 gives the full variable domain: DSGVTQTPKHLITATGQRVTLRCSPRSGDLSVYWYQQSLDQGLQFLIQYYNGEERAKGNILERFSAQQFPDLHSELNLSSLELGDSALYFCASREGSGTGELFFGEGSRLTVL.

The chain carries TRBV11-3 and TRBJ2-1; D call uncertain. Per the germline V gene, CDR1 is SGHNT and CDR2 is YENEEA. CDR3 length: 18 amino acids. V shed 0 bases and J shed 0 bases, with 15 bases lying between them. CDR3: CASSLDTSSISSYNEQFF. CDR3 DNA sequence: TGTGCCAGCAGCTTAGATACATCTAGTATTAGCTCCTACAATGAGCAGTTCTTC.

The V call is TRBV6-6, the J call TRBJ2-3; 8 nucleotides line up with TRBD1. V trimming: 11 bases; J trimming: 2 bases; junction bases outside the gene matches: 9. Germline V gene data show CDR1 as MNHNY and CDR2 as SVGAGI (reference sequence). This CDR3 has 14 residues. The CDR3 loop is CASTQGAFTDTQYF. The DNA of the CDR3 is TGTGCCTCCACCCAGGGGGCCTTCACAGATACGCAGTATTTT.

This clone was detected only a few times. Here the CDR3 reads CASSWTGNANTGELFF. In DNA, the CDR3 is TGTGCCAGCAGCTGGACTGGGAACGCGAACACCGGGGAGCTGTTTTTT. This chain connects TRBV7-9 to TRBJ2-2, with a tentative D call TRBD2 (5 bases). Between the trimmed V and J ends, which lost 4 bases and 0 bases, there was a span of 12 bases. This CDR3 has 16 amino acids. Germline V lookup: CDR1 SEHNR, CDR2 FQNEAQ (reference sequence).

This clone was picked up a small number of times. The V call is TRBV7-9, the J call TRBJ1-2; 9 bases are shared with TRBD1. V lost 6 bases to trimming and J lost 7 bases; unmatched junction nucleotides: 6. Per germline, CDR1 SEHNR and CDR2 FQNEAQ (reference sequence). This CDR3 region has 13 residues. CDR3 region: CASSWDRVVGYTF. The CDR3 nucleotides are TGTGCCAGCAGTTGGGACAGGGTGGTTGGCTACACCTTC.

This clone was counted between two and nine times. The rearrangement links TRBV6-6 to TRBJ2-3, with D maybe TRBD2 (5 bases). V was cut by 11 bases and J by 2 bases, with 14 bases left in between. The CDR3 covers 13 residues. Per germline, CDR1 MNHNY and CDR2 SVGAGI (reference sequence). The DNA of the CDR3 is TGTGCCGCCCGGGAAGCTGCCACAGATACGCAGTATTTT. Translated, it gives CAAREAATDTQYF.

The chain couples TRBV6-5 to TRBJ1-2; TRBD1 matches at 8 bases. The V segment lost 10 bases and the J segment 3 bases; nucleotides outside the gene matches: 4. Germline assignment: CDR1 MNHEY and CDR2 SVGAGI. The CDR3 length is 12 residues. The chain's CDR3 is CATQTGDYGYTF. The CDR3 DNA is TGTGCCACCCAGACAGGGGACTATGGCTACACCTTC.

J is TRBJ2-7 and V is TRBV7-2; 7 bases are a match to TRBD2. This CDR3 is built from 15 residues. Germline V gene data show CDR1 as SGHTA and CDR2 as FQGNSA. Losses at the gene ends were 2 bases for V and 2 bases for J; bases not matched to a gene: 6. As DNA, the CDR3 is TGTGCCAGCAGCTTAAGGGCGGGAGTGGCCTACGAGCAGTACTTC. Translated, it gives CASSLRAGVAYEQYF.

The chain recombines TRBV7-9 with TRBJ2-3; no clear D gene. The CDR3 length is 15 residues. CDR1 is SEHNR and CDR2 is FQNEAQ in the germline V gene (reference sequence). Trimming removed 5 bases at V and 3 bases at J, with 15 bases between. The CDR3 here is CASSPVKSATDTQYF. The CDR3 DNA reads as TGTGCCAGCAGCCCCGTCAAATCCGCGACAGATACGCAGTATTTT. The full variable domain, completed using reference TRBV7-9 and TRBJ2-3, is DTGVSQNPRHKITKRGQNVTFRCDPISEHNRLYWYRQTLGQGPEFLTYFQNEAQLEKSRLLSDRFSAERPKGSFSTLEIQRTEQGDSAMYLCASSPVKSATDTQYFGPGTRLTVL.

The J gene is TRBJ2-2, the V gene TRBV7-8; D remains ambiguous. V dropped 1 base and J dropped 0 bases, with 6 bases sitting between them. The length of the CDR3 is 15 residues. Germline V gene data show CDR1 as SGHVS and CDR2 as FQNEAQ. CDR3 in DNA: TGTGCCAGCAGCTTAGGGCGGCCGAACACCGGGGAGCTGTTTTTT. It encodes CASSLGRPNTGELFF.

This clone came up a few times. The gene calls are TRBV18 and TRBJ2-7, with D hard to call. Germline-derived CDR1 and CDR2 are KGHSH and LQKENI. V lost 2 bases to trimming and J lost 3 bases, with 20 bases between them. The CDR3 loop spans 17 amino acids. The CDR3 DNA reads TGTGCCAGCTCACCAATGACAAAAGGTTATTCAGACTACGAGCAGTACTTC. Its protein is CASSPMTKGYSDYEQYF.

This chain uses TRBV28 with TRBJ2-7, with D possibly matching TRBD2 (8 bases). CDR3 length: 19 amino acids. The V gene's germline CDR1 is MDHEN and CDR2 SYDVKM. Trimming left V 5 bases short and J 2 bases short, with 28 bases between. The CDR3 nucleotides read TGTGCCAGCAGTCTCAACAGGGGTAGCGGAGCGGGAGTGGCCTACGAGCAGTACTTC. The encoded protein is CASSLNRGSGAGVAYEQYF.

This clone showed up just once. CDR3 DNA: TGTGCCAGCAGCTCACTAGCGGGAGGCTACGAGCAGTACTTC. Protein: CASSSLAGGYEQYF. The rearrangement joins TRBV5-6 to TRBJ2-7; 12 bases are shared with TRBD2. V was pared by 3 bases and J by 3 bases, with 1 base of the junction left unmatched. The CDR3 spans 14 residues. Per the germline V gene, CDR1 is SGHDT and CDR2 is YYEEEE.

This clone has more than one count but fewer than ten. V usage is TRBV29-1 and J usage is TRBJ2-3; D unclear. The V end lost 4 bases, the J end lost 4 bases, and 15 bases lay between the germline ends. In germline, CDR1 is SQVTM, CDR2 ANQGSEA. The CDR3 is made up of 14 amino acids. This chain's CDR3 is CSVVVDMRSDTQYF. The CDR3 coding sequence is TGCAGCGTTGTGGTGGATATGAGGTCAGATACGCAGTATTTT.